This T cell receptor beta chain stems from a study of shared clonotypes between healthy human individuals. Turning to the study itself: Three plates each covered CD4 naive and memory; CD8 naive two, CD8 memory one.

This clone was observed a few times. Sequencing used immunoSEQ multiplex PCR; TCRdb keeps in-frame clones, though not all of them. The profile covers approximately 700,000 clones, with around four fifths appearing a single time and around 2% taken by the ten largest. Nashville, Tennessee was home to all donors, each a Caucasian adult. Memory CD4+ cells were the fraction left after CD45RA+ naive selection. The sequence was obtained from a woman aged 25 to 39 in good health. Sequences were obtained from memory CD4+ T cells sorted from blood. Subset here: CD45RA-negative fraction.

In DNA form, the CDR3 reads TGCGCCACCAACAGCGGGACCGACACCGGGGAGCTGTTTTTT. This gives the protein CATNSGTDTGELFF. The chain joins TRBV5-1 to TRBJ2-2, with TRBD2 matching 7 bases. Looked up from germline, CDR1 is SGHRS and CDR2 is YFSETQ. Trimming cost V 9 bases and J 3 bases; bases outside gene matches: 8. This CDR3 comprises 14 residues.